This TCR beta chain was sequenced for a study of vaccination effects on CD4 cells after COVID-19. In the study overall: Antigen-specific CD4+ T cells were expanded with viral peptide pools in the ViraFEST assay before sequencing. BNT162b2 vaccine or mRNA-1273 vaccine was given to participants in two doses.

The CDR3 sequence is 18 residues long. CDR1 and CDR2 (germline): MNHEY, SMNVEV (reference sequence). J gave up 5 bases and V 8 bases, and 20 bases lay outside the gene matches. Sequencing was performed with immunoSEQ multiplex PCR; in TCRdb, only in-frame clones are kept and a portion is missing. The sample lists 65,000 to 80,000 clones, roughly three quarters occurring once. Having been cultured for ten to eleven days, the cells underwent CD4+ T cell isolation. A half-volume exchange with IL-2 medium occurred on days 3 and 7. Study-wide results and caveats: By a late point after vaccination, infection- and vaccine-induced clones had shrunk markedly through clonal contraction.

On this clone: As yet, its antigen is unknown.

This chain joins TRBV27 and TRBJ2-4; 8 bases agree with TRBD1. Here the sequenced sample was CD4+ T cells from PBMCs cultured without peptide, taken before COVID-19 vaccination. The TCR originated in a human donor who received a COVID-19 vaccine. CDR3 sequence: CASRTAPGVRGRENIQYF. CDR3 nucleotide sequence: TGTGCCAGCCGTACAGCCCCGGGAGTCAGGGGGCGTGAAAACATTCAGTACTTC.